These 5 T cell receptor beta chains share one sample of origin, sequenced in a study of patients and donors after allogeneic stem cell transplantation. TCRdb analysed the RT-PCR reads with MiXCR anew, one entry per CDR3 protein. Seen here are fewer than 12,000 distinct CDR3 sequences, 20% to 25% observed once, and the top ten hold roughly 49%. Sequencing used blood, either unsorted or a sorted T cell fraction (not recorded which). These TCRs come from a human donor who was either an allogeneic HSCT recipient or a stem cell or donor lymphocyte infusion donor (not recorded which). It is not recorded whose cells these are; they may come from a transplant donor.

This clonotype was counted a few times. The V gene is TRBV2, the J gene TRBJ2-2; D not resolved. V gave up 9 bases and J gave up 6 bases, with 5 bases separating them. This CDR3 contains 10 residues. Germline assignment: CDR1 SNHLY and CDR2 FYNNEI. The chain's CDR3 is CASGSGELFF. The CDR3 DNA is TGTGCCAGTGGGTCCGGGGAGCTGTTTTTT.

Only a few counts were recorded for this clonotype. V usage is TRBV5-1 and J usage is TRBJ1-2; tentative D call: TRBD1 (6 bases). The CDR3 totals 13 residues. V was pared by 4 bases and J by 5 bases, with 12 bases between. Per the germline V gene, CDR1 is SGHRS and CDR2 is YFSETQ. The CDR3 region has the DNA TGCGCCAGCAGCCCGAACAGGGAGTATGGCTACACCTTC. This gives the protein CASSPNREYGYTF.

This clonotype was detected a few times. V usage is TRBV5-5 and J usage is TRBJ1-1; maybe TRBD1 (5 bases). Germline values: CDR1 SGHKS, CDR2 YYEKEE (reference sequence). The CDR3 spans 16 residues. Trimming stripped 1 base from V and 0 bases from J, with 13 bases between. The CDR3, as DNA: TGTGCCAGCAGCTTGCGGTTGGGACCGGTGAACACTGAAGCTTTCTTT. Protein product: CASSLRLGPVNTEAFF. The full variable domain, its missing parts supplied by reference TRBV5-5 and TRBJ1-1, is DAGVTQSPTHLIKTRGQQVTLRCSPISGHKSVSWYQQVLGQGPQFIFQYYEKEERGRGNFPDRFSARQFPNYSSELNVNALLLGDSALYLCASSLRLGPVNTEAFFGQGTRLTVV.

The CDR3 here is CASRGIQETQYF. The DNA of the CDR3 is TGTGCCAGCAGGGGGATCCAAGAGACCCAGTACTTC. The V call is TRBV27, the J call TRBJ2-5; D remains unclear. Germline assignment: CDR1 MNHEY and CDR2 SMNVEV (reference sequence). This CDR3 has 12 residues. The V end lost 6 bases, the J end lost 1 base, and 6 bases lay between the germline ends.

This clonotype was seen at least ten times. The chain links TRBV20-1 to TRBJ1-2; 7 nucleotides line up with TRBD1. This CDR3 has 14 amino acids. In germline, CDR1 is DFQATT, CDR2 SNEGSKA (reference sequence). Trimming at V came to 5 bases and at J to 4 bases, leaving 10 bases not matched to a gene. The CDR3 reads CSAAQGVTLYGYTF. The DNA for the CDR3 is TGCAGTGCTGCCCAGGGGGTGACCCTCTATGGCTACACCTTC.